This entry is about one TCR beta chain. Its cognate antigen has yet to be identified. No quality values exist for individual bases; no much larger clone is one base distant. The sample belongs to a study of identical twins (TCRdb year 2016). With regard to the full study: TCR alpha and beta repertoires from monozygotic twins, unrelated adults of various ages and cord blood were deep-sequenced to test whether fetal clonotypes persist. Replicate twin experiments were performed at different times using different library preparation protocols to rule out contamination.

Results the study describes overall, beyond this receptor: Abundant cord blood beta clonotypes had fewer insertions, young adult naive repertoires showed a similar but weaker trend, and memory repertoires showed no such trend. Compared with coincidental sharing between unrelated individuals, an excess of low generation-probability sequences was observed among out-of-frame TCR alpha sequences shared between twins. In monozygotic twins, recombination models systematically underestimated out-of-frame TCR alpha sharing, but the models matched the sharing seen between unrelated individuals. Excess twin sharing in beta out-of-frame sequences was weaker because fewer shared sequences lowered the signal-to-noise ratio. Because the same donors could not be followed over many years, the conclusions relied on cross-sectional statistical analysis. Invariant T cells such as MAIT and iNKT could partly confound zero-insertion analyses, although diverse VJ usage argued against such confounding for most clonotypes.

Trimming costs V 4 bases and J 2 bases, and their ends lie 16 bases apart. The CDR3 starts with the cysteine, ends with the phenylalanine, and has 15 residues. Only CDR3 DNA remains: 45 bases, in frame from the first base. The germline V gene gives CDR1 as SGHDT and CDR2 as YYEEEE. All donors were healthy Caucasians. The twin cohort comprised three pairs of female monozygotic twins, all aged about 18 to 30 years. Positive isolation kits from Invitrogen were used to isolate the CD4+ and CD8+ T cell populations. Libraries were made using 5' RACE. This sample was sequenced with an Illumina HiSeq 2000. A universal primer binding site was introduced by template switching, and a unique molecular identifier was present in the final cDNA, enabling accurate counting of TCR cDNA molecules. Specific primers in the conserved constant-segment region were used to synthesize first-strand cDNA for the TCR alpha and beta chains. To control for contamination, every cDNA library carried two barcodes: a SMART-Mk sample barcode plus Illumina barcodes. TruSeq adapter sequences and Illumina sample barcodes were added in two successive PCR steps. The Illumina HiSeq platform was used with custom primers to sequence TCR alpha and beta cDNA libraries. As for how the authors treated the data: Unique molecular identifiers were extracted from raw reads with MiGEC, and CDR3 positions were determined with MiXCR. Recombination models were inferred per individual with the repgenHMM and IGoR tools using an EM algorithm. Shared clonotype analysis was performed with the tcR package in R, normalizing sharing by the product of cloneset sizes. To study raw recombination without the effects of thymic and clonal selection, out-of-frame nonproductive sequences were analyzed. The public sequencing data were trimmed at Q25 with fastp and processed into clonotypes with MiXCR by TCRdb, which kept only in-frame beta chains. Under each unique CDR3 protein, matching rows form one entry showing the most common genes and DNA. For this entry, the V and J calls and clone size follow TCRdb and not the study's own pipeline. For this sample the table gives some 320,000 distinct CDR3 sequences, of which 9% to 15% were detected only once. About 7% of the sample goes to the ten largest clones.

The data were also submitted as part of a second study, on yellow fever vaccine responses in identical twins. Per that second paper: The authors reported that the T cell response to vaccination in identical twins appeared partly convergent and partly personalized. In the study, vaccine-responding T cell clones were precisely tracked in identical twins.

Sequenced material: CD8+ T cells sorted from blood. Recombination connected TRBV5-6 to TRBJ2-7; the best D guess is TRBD2, with 6 bases matching. This TCR was recovered from a woman younger than 35 in good health. The CDR3 region: CASSLWDSGPYEQYF. The DNA sequence is TGTGCCAGCAGCCTATGGGACTCGGGTCCCTACGAGCAGTACTTC.